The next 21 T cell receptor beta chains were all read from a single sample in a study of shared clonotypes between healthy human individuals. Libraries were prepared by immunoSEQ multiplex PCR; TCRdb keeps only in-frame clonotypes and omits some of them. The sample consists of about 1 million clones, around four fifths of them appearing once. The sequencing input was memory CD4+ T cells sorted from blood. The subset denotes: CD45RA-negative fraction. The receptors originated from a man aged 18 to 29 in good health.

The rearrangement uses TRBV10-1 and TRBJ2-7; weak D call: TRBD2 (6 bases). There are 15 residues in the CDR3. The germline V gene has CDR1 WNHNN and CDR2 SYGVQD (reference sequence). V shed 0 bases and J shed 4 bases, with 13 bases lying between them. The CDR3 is CASSESTVRGYEQYF. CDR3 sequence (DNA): TGCGCCAGCAGTGAGTCGACAGTTCGGGGGTACGAGCAGTACTTC.

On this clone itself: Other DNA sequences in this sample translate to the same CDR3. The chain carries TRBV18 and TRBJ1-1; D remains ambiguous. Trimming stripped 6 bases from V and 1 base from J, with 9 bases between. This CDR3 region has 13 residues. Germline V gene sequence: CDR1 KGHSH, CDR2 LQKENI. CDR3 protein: CASSSTQNTEAFF. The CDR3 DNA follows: TGTGCCAGCTCTTCTACTCAGAACACTGAAGCTTTCTTT.

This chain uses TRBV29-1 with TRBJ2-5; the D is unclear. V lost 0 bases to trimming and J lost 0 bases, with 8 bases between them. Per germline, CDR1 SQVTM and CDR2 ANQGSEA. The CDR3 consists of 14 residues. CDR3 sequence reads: CSVEDRYNQETQYF. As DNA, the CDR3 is TGCAGCGTTGAAGACAGGTACAACCAAGAGACCCAGTACTTC.

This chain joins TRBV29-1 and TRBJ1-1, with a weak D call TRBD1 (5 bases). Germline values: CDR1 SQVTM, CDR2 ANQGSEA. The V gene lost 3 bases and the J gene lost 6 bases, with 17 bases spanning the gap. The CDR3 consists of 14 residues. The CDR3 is CSVETGYRGAEAFF. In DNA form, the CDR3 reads TGCAGCGTTGAGACGGGCTATAGGGGTGCTGAAGCTTTCTTT. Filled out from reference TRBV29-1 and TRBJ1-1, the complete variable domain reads SAVISQKPSRDICQRGTSLTIQCQVDSQVTMMFWYRQQPGQSLTLIATANQGSEATYESGFVIDKFPISRPNLTFSTLTVSNMSPEDSSIYLCSVETGYRGAEAFFGQGTRLTVV.

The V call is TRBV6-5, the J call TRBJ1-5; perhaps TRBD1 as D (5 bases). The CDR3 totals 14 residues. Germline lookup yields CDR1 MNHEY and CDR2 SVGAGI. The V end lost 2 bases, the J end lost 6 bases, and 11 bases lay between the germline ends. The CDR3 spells CASSYAGFRQPQHF. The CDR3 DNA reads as TGTGCCAGCAGTTACGCAGGGTTTCGTCAGCCCCAGCATTTT.

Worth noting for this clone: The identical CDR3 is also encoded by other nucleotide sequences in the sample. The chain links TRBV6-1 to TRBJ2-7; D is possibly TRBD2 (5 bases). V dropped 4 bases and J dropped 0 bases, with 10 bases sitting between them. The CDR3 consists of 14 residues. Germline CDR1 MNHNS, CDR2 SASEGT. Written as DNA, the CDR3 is TGTGCCAGCAGTGGAGGGCCCAACTCCTACGAGCAGTACTTC. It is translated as CASSGGPNSYEQYF.

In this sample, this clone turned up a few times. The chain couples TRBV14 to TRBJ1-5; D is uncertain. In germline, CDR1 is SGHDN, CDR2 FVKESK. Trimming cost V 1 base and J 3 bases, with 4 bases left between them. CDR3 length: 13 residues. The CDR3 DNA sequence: TGTGCCAGCAGCCAAGTCCCCAATCAGCCCCAGCATTTT. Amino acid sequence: CASSQVPNQPQHF.

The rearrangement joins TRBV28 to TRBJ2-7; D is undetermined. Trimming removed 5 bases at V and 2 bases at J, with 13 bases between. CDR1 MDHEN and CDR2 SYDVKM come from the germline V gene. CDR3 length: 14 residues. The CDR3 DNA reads TGTGCCAGCAGTCTCGGTGTCGCCGCCTACGAGCAGTACTTC. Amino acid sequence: CASSLGVAAYEQYF. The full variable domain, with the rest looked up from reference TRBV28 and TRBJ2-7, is DVKVTQSSRYLVKRTGEKVFLECVQDMDHENMFWYRQDPGLGLRLIYFSYDVKMKEKGDIPEGYSVSREKKERFSLILESASTNQTSMYLCASSLGVAAYEQYFGPGTRLTVT.

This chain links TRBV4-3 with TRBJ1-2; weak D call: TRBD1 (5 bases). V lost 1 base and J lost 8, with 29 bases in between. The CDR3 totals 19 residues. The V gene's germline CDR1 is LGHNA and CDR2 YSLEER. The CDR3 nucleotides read TGCGCCAGCAGCCAAGCATCGCCAGAGGGGACTTTACTCGGCTACGGCTACACCTTC. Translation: CASSQASPEGTLLGYGYTF.

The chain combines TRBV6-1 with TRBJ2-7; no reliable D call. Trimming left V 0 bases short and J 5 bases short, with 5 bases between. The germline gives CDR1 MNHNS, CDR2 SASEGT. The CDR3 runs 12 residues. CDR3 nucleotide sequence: TGTGCCAGCAGTGAAGCGCGTCACGAGCAGTACTTC. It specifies CASSEARHEQYF.

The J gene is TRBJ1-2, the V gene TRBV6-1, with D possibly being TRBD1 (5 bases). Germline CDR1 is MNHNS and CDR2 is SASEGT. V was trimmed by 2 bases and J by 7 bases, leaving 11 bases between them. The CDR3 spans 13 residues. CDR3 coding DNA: TGTGCCAGCAGTGAAAGCGGGGCGGGTGGCTACACCTTC. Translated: CASSESGAGGYTF.

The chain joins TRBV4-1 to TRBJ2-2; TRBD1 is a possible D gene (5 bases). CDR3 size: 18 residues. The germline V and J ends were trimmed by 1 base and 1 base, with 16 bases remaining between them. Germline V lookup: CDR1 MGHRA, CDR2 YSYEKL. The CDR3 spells CASSQGARGRVNTGELFF. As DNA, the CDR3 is TGCGCCAGCAGCCAAGGAGCTAGAGGCAGGGTGAACACCGGGGAGCTGTTTTTT.

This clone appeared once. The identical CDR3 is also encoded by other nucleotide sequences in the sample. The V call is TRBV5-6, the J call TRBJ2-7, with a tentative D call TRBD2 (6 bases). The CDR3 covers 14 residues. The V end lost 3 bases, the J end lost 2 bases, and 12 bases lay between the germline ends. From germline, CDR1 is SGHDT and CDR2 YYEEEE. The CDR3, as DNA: TGTGCCAGCAGCTCCGGGACGGGGGCCTACGAGCAGTACTTC. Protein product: CASSSGTGAYEQYF.

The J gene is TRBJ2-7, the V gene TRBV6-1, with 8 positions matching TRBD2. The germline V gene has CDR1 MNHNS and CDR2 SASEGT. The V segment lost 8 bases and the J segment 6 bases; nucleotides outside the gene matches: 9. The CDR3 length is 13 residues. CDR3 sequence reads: CASRISGEGEQYF. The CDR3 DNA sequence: TGTGCCAGCCGGATTAGCGGGGAGGGCGAGCAGTACTTC.

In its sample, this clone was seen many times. The CDR3 loop reads CAWSGHYGYTF. The CDR3 region has the DNA TGTGCCTGGAGTGGACACTATGGCTACACCTTC. This rearrangement joins TRBV30 to TRBJ1-2; D is ambiguous. V lost 1 base and J lost 3, with 3 bases in between. Germline values: CDR1 GTSNPN, CDR2 SVGIG (reference sequence). The CDR3 contains 11 residues.

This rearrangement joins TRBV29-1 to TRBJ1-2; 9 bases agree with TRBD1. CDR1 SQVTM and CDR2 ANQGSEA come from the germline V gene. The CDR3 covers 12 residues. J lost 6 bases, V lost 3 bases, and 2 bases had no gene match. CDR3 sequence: CSVDTGGNGYTF. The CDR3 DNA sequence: TGCAGCGTTGATACAGGGGGCAATGGCTACACCTTC.

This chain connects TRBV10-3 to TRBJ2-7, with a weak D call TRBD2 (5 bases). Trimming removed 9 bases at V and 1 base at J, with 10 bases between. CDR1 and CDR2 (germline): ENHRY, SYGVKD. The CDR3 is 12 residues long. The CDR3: CAMAGKSYEQYF. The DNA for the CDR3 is TGTGCCATGGCCGGGAAATCCTACGAGCAGTACTTC.

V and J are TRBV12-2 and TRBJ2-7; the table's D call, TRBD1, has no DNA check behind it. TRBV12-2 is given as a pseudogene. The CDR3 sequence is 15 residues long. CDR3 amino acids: CASRLDRDRGNEQYF. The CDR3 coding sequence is TGTGCAAGTCGCTTAGACCGGGACAGGGGAAACGAGCAGTACTTC.

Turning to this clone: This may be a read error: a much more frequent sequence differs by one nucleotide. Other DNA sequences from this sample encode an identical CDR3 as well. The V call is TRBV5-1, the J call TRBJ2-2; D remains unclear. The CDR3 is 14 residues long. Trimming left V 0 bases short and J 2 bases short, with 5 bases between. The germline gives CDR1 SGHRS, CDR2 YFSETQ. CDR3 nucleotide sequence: TGCGCCAGCAGCTTGGGACACAACACCGGGGAGCTGTTTTTT. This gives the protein CASSLGHNTGELFF.

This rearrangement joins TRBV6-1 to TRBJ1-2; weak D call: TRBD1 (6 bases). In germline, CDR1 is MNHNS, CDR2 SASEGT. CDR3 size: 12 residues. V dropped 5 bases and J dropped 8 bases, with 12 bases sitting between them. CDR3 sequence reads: CASSKTGIGYTF. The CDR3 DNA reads TGTGCCAGCAGTAAGACAGGCATCGGCTACACCTTC.

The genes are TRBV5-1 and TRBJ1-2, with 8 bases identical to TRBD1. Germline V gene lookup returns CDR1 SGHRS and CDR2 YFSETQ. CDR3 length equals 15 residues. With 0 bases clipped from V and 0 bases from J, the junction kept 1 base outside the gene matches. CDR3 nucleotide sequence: TGCGCCAGCAGCTTGGCGGGACAGGCTAACTATGGCTACACCTTC. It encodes CASSLAGQANYGYTF.